One sample yielded the 2 T cell receptor beta chains listed below, sequenced in a study of T cell changes during pregnancy in multiple sclerosis. Profiling relied on immunoSEQ multiplex PCR, and the TCRdb table lists in-frame clones only, not all of them. The sample has over 80,000 clones, approximately 92% seen once. The specimen comprised peripheral blood, sampled in the third trimester of pregnancy. These receptors came from a female donor in good health, enrolled as a control in a pregnancy study.

The chain has TRBV14 and TRBJ2-3, with 13 bases matching TRBD2. Per the germline V gene, CDR1 is SGHDN and CDR2 is FVKESK. Trimming at V came to 3 bases and at J to 6 bases, leaving 12 bases not matched to a gene. This CDR3 has 18 amino acids. CDR3 region: CASSHLLAGGPFGDTQYF. The DNA for the CDR3 is TGTGCCAGCAGCCACCTACTAGCGGGAGGGCCTTTTGGCGATACGCAGTATTTT.

This chain links TRBV5-1 with TRBJ2-1; 8 positions agree with TRBD1. With V trimmed by 0 bases and J by 7 bases, 6 bases remained unmatched. Germline CDR1 and CDR2: SGHRS and YFSETQ. The CDR3 extends over 15 amino acids. DNA for the CDR3: TGCGCCAGCAGCTTGGACACAGGGGGTGTGAATGAGCAGTTCTTC. Protein sequence: CASSLDTGGVNEQFF.